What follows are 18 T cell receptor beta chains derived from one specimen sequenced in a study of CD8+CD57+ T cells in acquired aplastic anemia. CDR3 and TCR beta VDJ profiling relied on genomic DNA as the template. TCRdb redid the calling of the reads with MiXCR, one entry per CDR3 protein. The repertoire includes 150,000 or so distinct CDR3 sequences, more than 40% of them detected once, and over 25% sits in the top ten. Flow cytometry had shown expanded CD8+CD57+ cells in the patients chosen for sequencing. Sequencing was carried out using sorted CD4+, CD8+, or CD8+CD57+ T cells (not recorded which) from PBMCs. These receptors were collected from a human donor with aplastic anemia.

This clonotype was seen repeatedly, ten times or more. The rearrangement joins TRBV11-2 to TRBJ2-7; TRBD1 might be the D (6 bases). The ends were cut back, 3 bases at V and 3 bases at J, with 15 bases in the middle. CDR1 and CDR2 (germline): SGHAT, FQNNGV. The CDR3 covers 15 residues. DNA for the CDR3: TGTGCCAGCAGCTTCGGACAGATGGACGACTACGAGCAGTACTTC. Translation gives CASSFGQMDDYEQYF.

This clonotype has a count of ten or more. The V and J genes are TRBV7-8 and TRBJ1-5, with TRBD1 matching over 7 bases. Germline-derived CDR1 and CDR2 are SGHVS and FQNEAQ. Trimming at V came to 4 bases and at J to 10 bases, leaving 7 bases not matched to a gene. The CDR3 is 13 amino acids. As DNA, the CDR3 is TGTGCCAGCAGCTCCAGGGGGACTGACCCCCAGCATTTT. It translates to CASSSRGTDPQHF.

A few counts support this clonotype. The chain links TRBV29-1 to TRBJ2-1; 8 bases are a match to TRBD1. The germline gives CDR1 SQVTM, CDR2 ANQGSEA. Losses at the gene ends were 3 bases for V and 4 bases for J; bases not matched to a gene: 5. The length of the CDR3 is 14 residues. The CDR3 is CSVEDRERYNEQFF. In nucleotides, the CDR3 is TGCAGCGTTGAGGACAGGGAGAGATACAATGAGCAGTTCTTC.

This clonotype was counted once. The chain's CDR3 is CAISVEHEQYF. Written as DNA, the CDR3 is TGTGCCATCAGTGTCGAACACGAGCAGTACTTC. The J gene is TRBJ2-7, the V gene TRBV10-3, with unresolved D. This CDR3 contains 11 residues. V was cut by 4 bases and J by 5 bases, with 6 bases left in between. Germline-derived CDR1 and CDR2 are ENHRY and SYGVKD.

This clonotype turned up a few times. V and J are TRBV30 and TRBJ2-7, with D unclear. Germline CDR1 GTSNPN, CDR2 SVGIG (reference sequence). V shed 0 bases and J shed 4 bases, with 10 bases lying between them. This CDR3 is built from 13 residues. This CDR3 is CAWSVQGGYEQYF. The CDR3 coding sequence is TGTGCCTGGAGTGTACAAGGCGGATACGAGCAGTACTTC.

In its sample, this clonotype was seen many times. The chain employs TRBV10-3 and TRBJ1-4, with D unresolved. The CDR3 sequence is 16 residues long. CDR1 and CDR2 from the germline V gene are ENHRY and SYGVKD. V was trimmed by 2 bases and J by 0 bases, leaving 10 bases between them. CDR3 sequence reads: CAISEDPSTTNEKLFF. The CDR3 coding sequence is TGTGCCATCAGTGAGGACCCCTCCACAACTAATGAAAAACTGTTTTTT.

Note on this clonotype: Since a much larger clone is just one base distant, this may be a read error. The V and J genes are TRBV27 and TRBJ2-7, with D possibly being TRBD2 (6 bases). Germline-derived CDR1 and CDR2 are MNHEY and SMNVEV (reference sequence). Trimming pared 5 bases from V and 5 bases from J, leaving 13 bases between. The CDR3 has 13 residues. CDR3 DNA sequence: TGTGCCAGCAGTCCGGGACTGTTCCACGAGCAGTACTTC. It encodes CASSPGLFHEQYF.

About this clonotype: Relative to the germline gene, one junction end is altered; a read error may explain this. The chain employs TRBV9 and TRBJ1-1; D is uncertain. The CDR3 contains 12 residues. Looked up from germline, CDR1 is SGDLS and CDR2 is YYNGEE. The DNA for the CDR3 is TGTGCAAGCAGCGTGGGAGGAGGTGAAGCTTTCTTT. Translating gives CASSVGGGEAFF.

The CDR3 DNA sequence: TGTGCCAGCAGCTTAGATCCGGCGGTTAGGGAGCAGTACTTC. Translation gives CASSLDPAVREQYF. The chain couples TRBV7-6 to TRBJ2-7; D unresolved. V lost 1 base to trimming and J lost 7 bases, with 14 bases between them. Germline CDR1 is SGHVS and CDR2 is FNYEAQ. The CDR3 spans 14 residues.

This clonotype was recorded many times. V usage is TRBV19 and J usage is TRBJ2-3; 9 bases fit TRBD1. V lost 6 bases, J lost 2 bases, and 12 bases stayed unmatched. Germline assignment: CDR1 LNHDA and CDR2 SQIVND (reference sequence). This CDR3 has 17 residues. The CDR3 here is CASSYLAGQGDTDTQYF. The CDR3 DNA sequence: TGTGCCAGTAGCTACCTGGCGGGACAGGGCGACACAGATACGCAGTATTTT.

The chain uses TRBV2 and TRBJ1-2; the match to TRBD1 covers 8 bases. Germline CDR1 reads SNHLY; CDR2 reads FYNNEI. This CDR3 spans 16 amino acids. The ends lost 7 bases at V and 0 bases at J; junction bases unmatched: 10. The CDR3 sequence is CASNPDRVITNYGYTF. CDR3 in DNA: TGTGCCAGCAATCCGGACAGGGTTATCACTAACTATGGCTACACCTTC.

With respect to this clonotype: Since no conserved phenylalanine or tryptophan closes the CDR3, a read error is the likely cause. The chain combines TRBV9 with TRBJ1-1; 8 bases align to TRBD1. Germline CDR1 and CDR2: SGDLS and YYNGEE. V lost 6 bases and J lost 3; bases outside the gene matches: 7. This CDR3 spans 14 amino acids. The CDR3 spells CASTPQDRDTEAFP. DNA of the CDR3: TGTGCCAGCACCCCACAGGACAGGGACACTGAAGCTTTCCCT.

The CDR3 protein is CATEGPDRWNEQYF. The CDR3 DNA follows: TGTGCCACCGAAGGCCCTGACAGGTGGAACGAGCAGTACTTC. This chain connects TRBV10-3 to TRBJ2-7; TRBD1 is a possible D gene (6 bases). V was trimmed by 10 bases and J by 5 bases, leaving 21 bases between them. CDR3 length: 14 residues. Germline CDR1 reads ENHRY; CDR2 reads SYGVKD.

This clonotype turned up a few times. This CDR3 is CASSLTGTGWEKLFF. In nucleotides, the CDR3 is TGTGCCAGCAGTTTAACCGGGACAGGGTGGGAAAAACTGTTTTTT. The chain couples TRBV27 to TRBJ1-4; 9 nucleotides match TRBD1. This CDR3 has 15 amino acids. Trimming removed 2 bases from V and 8 bases from J; junction bases left unmatched: 6. Germline CDR1 and CDR2: MNHEY and SMNVEV (reference sequence).

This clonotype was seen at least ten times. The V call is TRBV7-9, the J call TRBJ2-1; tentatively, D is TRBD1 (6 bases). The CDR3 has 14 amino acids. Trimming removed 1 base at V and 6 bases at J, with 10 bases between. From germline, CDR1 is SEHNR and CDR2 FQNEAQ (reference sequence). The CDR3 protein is CASSLDRASNEQFF. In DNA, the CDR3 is TGTGCCAGCAGCTTAGACAGGGCTAGCAATGAGCAGTTCTTC.

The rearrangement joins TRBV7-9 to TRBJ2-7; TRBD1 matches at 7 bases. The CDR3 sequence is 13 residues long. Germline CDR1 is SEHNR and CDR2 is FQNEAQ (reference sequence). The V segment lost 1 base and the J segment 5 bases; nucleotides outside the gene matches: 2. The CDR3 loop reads CASSLGRGNEQYF. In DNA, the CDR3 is TGTGCCAGCAGCTTAGGCAGGGGGAACGAGCAGTACTTC.

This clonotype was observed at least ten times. DNA of the CDR3: TGTGCCAGCAGCCCCGGGACAGACGAGCAGTACTTC. It is translated as CASSPGTDEQYF. V usage is TRBV7-9 and J usage is TRBJ2-7; 7 nucleotides line up with TRBD1. V shed 5 bases, J shed 5 bases, and the junction held 3 bases outside the gene matches. Germline CDR1 and CDR2: SEHNR and FQNEAQ (reference sequence). The CDR3 is 12 amino acids.

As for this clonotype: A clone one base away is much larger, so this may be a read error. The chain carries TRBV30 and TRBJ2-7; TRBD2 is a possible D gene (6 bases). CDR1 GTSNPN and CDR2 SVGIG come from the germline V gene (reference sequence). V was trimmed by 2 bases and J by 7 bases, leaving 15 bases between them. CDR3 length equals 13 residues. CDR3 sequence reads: CAWSPRDSWEQYF. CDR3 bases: TGTGCCTGGAGTCCTAGGGACTCGTGGGAGCAGTACTTC.